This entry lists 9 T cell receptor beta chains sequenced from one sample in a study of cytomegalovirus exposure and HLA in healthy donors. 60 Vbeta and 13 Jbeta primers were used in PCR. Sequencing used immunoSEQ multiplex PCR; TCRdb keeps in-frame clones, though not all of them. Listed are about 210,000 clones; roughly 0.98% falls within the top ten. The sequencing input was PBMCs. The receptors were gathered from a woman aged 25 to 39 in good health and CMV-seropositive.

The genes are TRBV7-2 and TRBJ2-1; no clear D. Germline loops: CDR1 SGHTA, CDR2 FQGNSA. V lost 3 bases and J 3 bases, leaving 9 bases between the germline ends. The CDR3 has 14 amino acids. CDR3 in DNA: TGTGCCAGCAGCTTTGGCGGCAACTACAATGAGCAGTTCTTC. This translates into CASSFGGNYNEQFF. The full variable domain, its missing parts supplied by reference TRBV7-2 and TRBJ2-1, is GAGVSQSPSNKVTEKGKDVELRCDPISGHTALYWYRQSLGQGLEFLIYFQGNSAPDKSGLPSDRFSAERTGGSVSTLTIQRTQQEDSAVYLCASSFGGNYNEQFFGPGTRLTVL.

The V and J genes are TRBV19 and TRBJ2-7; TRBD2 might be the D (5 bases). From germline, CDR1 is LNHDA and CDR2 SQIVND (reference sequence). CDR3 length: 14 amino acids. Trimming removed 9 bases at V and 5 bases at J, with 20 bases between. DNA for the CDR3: TGTGCCAGCAAGATCCGGTCGGGGTTCCACGAGCAGTACTTC. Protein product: CASKIRSGFHEQYF.

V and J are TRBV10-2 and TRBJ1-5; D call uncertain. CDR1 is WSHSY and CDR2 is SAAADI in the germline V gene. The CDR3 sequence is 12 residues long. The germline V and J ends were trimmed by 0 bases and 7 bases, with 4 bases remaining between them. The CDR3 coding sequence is TGCGCCAGCAGTGAGTCCGAGCAGCCCCAGCATTTT. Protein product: CASSESEQPQHF.

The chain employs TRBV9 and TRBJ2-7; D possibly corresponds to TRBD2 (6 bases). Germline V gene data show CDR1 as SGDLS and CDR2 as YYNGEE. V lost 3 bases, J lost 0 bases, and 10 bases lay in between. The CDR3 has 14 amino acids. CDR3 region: CASSADGSSYEQYF. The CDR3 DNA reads TGTGCCAGCAGCGCCGACGGGAGCTCCTACGAGCAGTACTTC.

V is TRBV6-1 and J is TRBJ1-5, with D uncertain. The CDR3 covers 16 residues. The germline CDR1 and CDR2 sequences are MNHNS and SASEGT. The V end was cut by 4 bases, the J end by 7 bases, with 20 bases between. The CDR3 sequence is CASSVMAQSSGQPQHF. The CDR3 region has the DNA TGTGCCAGCAGTGTTATGGCACAAAGCTCAGGACAGCCCCAGCATTTT.

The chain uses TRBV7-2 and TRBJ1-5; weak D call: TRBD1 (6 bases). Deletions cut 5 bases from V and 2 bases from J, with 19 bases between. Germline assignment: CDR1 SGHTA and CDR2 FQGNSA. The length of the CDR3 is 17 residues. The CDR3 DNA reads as TGTGCCAGCAGCCTCTTAATGGGCAGGGGTGGCAATCAGCCCCAGCATTTT. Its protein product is CASSLLMGRGGNQPQHF.

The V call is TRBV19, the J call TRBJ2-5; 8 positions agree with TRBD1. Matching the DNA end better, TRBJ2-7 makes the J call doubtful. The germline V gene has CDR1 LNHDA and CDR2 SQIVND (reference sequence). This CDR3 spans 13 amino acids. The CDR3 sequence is CASRGQAPHEQYF. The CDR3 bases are TGTGCCAGTAGGGGACAGGCGCCCCACGAGCAGTACTTC.

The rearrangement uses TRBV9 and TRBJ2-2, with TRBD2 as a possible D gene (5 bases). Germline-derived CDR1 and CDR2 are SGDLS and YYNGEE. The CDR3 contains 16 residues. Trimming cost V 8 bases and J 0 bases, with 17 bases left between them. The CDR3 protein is CASKQSGITNTGELFF. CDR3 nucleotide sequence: TGTGCCAGTAAACAATCGGGAATCACGAACACCGGGGAGCTGTTTTTT.

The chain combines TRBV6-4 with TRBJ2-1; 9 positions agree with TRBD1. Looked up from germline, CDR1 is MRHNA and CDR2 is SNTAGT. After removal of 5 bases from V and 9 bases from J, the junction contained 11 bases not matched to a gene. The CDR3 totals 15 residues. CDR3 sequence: CASSSAGQGPAEQFF. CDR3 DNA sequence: TGTGCCAGCAGTTCTGCGGGACAGGGACCAGCTGAGCAGTTCTTC.